This T cell receptor beta chain came from a study of cytomegalovirus exposure and HLA in healthy donors. Across the study: The Caucasian-associated ancestry cluster contained around four fifths of the approximately 420 genotyped donors. Overall study results and limits: Reportedly, a later analysis found an Asian-associated ancestry cluster had fewer N-insertions than the approximately 600-donor mean. One variant, a missense change in DCLRE1C, was linked in a later analysis to TCR beta V- and J-gene trimming.

The primer mix had 60 Vbeta and 13 Jbeta primers. Some clones are missing from TCRdb's copy, which holds only in-frame ones; the method was immunoSEQ multiplex PCR. Altogether 150,000 to 200,000 clones are present, about 69% being singletons, with the ten largest covering around 2.3%. V lost 0 bases to trimming and J lost 1 base, with 13 bases between them. Per the germline V gene, CDR1 is SEHNR and CDR2 is FQNEAQ (reference sequence). The CDR3 spans 16 residues. Turning to this clone: Its antigen is not known.

The J gene is TRBJ2-7, the V gene TRBV7-9; perhaps TRBD1 as D (5 bases). This TCR derives from a human donor in good health. The specimen sequenced was PBMCs. The CDR3 DNA reads as TGTGCCAGCAGCTTAGCGCTAGGGGCAGGGTCCTACGAGCAGTACTTC. Encoded protein: CASSLALGAGSYEQYF.